A single sample is the source of the 13 T cell receptor beta chains below, sequenced in a study of T cell responses to AZD1222 COVID-19 vaccine (dated by TCRdb to the early 2020s). The sample's time point label, decoded: baseline before first vaccination. Taken with the paper, the label for treatment or condition translates to: meningococcal conjugate vaccine given as trial control. Library prep was done by the immunoSEQ multiplex PCR assay. TCRdb stores this immuneACCESS table with in-frame sequences only. Part of the clones is absent; in the studies checked, under half of the shortfall reflects unresolved V genes, and no reason is known for the rest. The sample profile shows some 120,000 clones; about 89% of them were found once. Of the sample, 11% falls within the top ten clones. Sample: peripheral blood, taken on day 0 of MenACWY control vaccination. These receptors came from an adult in good health.

The chain's CDR3 is CASSPPRLAGTTDTQYF. The CDR3 DNA sequence: TGTGCCAGCTCACCACCACGACTAGCGGGAACCACAGATACGCAGTATTTT. This chain links TRBV18 with TRBJ2-3, with 11 bases matching TRBD2. Germline trimming cut 0 bases from V and 2 bases from J; bases unmatched to any gene: 4. From germline, CDR1 is KGHSH and CDR2 LQKENI. This CDR3 has 17 amino acids.

The V and J genes are TRBV3-1 (or the pseudogene TRBV3-2) and TRBJ1-1; D unclear. The CDR3 length is 14 residues. The germline V gene encodes CDR1 LGHDT and CDR2 YNNKEL (reference sequence). Trimming took 4 bases from V and 0 from J, leaving 9 bases between them. This CDR3 is CASSPTVMNTEAFF. In DNA, the CDR3 is TGTGCCAGCAGCCCCACAGTCATGAACACTGAAGCTTTCTTT.

The chain carries TRBV6-5 and TRBJ2-3; 9 bases are shared with TRBD2. Germline V lookup: CDR1 MNHEY, CDR2 SVGAGI. V dropped 0 bases and J dropped 0; count of bases not matched to a gene: 1. This CDR3 is built from 16 residues. The CDR3 DNA reads TGTGCCAGCAGTTACTCGCGGGAGGGTAGCACAGATACGCAGTATTTT. It codes for CASSYSREGSTDTQYF.

The V gene is TRBV6-5, the J gene TRBJ1-2; D unclear. The germline gives CDR1 MNHEY, CDR2 SVGAGI. Trimming took off 8 bases at V and 4 bases at J, with 14 bases between the two ends. The CDR3 runs 13 residues. CDR3 DNA sequence: TGTGCCAGCGGATCCTCAGGATTCTATGGCTACACCTTC. Amino acids: CASGSSGFYGYTF.

The chain recombines TRBV27 with TRBJ2-2; D is unclear. The CDR3 is 14 amino acids. The V and J ends lost 3 bases and 0 bases respectively, with 5 bases between them. Germline assignment: CDR1 MNHEY and CDR2 SMNVEV (reference sequence). This chain's CDR3 is CASSFKTNTGELFF. DNA for the CDR3: TGTGCCAGCAGTTTCAAGACGAACACCGGGGAGCTGTTTTTT.

Notes on this clone: At one end, the junction sequence differs from germline, possibly due to a read error. The J gene is TRBJ1-2, the V gene TRBV2; weak D call: TRBD1 (6 bases). CDR3 length equals 10 residues. The germline gives CDR1 SNHLY, CDR2 FYNNEI. The chain's CDR3 is CASSVTAGAF. The DNA of the CDR3 is TGTGCCAGCAGTGTTACCGCGGGGGCGTTC.

This CDR3 reads CASSLRSLAGVTGELFF. CDR3 sequence (DNA): TGTGCCAGCAGCCTTAGGTCACTAGCGGGAGTCACCGGGGAGCTGTTTTTT. The J gene is TRBJ2-2, the V gene TRBV7-9; 11 nucleotides match TRBD2. The CDR3 totals 17 residues. In germline, CDR1 is SEHNR, CDR2 FQNEAQ (reference sequence). The trim removed 5 bases at V and 4 bases at J, leaving 9 bases unmatched.

The chain has TRBV7-8 and TRBJ1-5; 8 bases are a match to TRBD1. The CDR3 has 16 amino acids. With 5 bases clipped from V and 3 bases from J, the junction kept 9 bases outside the gene matches. Germline lookup yields CDR1 SGHVS and CDR2 FQNEAQ. DNA of the CDR3: TGTGCCAGCAGCCCGAGCCGGGACAGGTTCAATCAGCCCCAGCATTTT. As protein: CASSPSRDRFNQPQHF. The complete variable domain, with remaining parts taken from reference TRBV7-8 and TRBJ1-5, reads GAGVSQSPRYKVAKRGQDVALRCDPISGHVSLFWYQQALGQGPEFLTYFQNEAQLDKSGLPSDRFFAERPEGSVSTLKIQRTQQEDSAVYLCASSPSRDRFNQPQHFGDGTRLSIL.

There are a few counts of this clone. V gene TRBV9 combines with J gene TRBJ1-4, with TRBD1 as a possible D gene (5 bases). Per the germline V gene, CDR1 is SGDLS and CDR2 is YYNGEE. The CDR3 is made up of 14 amino acids. Trimming took off 4 bases at V and 0 bases at J, with 7 bases between the two ends. For the CDR3, the DNA is TGTGCCAGCAGCCAGACAGCAACTAATGAAAAACTGTTTTTT. Protein product: CASSQTATNEKLFF.

About this clone itself: The sample contains more than one DNA sequence encoding this CDR3. The V call is TRBV12-3 or TRBV12-4, the J call TRBJ2-3; D unresolved. The CDR3 extends over 12 amino acids. The V end was cut by 6 bases, the J end by 0 bases, with 4 bases between. Written as DNA, the CDR3 is TGTGCCAGCAGCCGTAGCACAGATACGCAGTATTTT. It is translated as CASSRSTDTQYF.

The rearrangement links TRBV2 to TRBJ1-1, with no clear D. The CDR3 contains 11 residues. Germline-derived CDR1 and CDR2 are SNHLY and FYNNEI. Trimming shortened V by 3 bases and J by 11 bases, and 10 bases separated the two germline ends. In DNA, the CDR3 is TGTGCCAGCAGTGAGCCGGGCGAGGCTTTCTTT. Translation gives CASSEPGEAFF.

The chain carries TRBV7-2 and TRBJ1-2; D not resolved. Germline CDR1 reads SGHTA; CDR2 reads FQGNSA. The CDR3 is 16 amino acids. With 5 bases removed from V and 8 bases from J, the gap between germline ends came to 24 bases. The CDR3 bases are TGTGCCAGCAGCCTAGAAGACACAGACATTCGTTACGGCTACACCTTC. Its protein is CASSLEDTDIRYGYTF.

The chain has TRBV6-6 and TRBJ2-7, with D perhaps matching TRBD2 (5 bases). Germline values: CDR1 MNHNY, CDR2 SVGAGI (reference sequence). The CDR3 is 13 amino acids. V was trimmed by 9 bases and J by 4 bases, leaving 16 bases between them. CDR3 sequence reads: CASGRAASYEQYF. The CDR3, as DNA: TGTGCCAGTGGGCGGGCAGCCAGTTACGAGCAGTACTTC.